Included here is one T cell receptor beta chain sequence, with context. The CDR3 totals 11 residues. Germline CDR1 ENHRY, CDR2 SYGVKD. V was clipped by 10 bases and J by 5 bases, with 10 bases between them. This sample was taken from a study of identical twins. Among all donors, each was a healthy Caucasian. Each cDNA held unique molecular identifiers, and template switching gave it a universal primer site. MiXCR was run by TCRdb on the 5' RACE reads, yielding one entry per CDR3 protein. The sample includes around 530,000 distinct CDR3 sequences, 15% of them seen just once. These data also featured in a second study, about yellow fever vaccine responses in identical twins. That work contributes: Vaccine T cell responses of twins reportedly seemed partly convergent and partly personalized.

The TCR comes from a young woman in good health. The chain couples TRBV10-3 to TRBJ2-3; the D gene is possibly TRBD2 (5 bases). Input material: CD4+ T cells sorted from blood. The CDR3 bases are TGTGCCACCTCAGAGGGAGATACGCAGTATTTT. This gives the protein CATSEGDTQYF.